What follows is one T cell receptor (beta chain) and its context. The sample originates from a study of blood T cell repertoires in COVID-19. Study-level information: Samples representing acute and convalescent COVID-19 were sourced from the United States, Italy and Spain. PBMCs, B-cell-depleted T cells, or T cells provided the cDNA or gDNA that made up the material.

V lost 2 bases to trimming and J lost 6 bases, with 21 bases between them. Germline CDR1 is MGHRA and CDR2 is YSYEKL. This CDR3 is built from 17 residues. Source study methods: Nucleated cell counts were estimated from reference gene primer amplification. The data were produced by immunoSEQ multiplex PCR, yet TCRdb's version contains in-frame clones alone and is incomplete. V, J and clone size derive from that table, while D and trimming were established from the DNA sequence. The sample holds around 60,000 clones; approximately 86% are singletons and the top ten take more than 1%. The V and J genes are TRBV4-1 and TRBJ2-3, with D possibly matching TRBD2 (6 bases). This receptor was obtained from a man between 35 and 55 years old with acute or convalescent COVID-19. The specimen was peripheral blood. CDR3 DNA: TGCGCCAGCAGCCAACCATTGGGAGGACCCGGTGGGGATACGCAGTATTTT. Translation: CASSQPLGGPGGDTQYF.